These 27 T cell receptor beta chains came from one sample sequenced in a study of long-term antiretroviral therapy in people with HIV. At survey level, the immunoSEQ assay was run in its v3.0 version. Clones were sequenced by immunoSEQ multiplex PCR, and TCRdb holds only the in-frame ones, with some missing. The sample yields 15,000 to 20,000 clones, around 74% seen once. The material sequenced was unsorted PBMCs, taken at the start of antiretroviral therapy, before treatment. These receptors originate from a young man with HIV.

The chain is built from TRBV28 and TRBJ1-2, with 7 bases that match TRBD1. CDR1 and CDR2 (germline): MDHEN, SYDVKM. The J segment lost 8 bases and the V segment lost 6 bases, leaving 18 bases of the junction unmatched. CDR3 length: 16 amino acids. The CDR3 protein is CASSYSGQYVSGGYTF. DNA for the CDR3: TGTGCCAGCAGCTACTCGGGACAGTATGTCAGTGGGGGCTACACCTTC.

This chain links TRBV18 with TRBJ2-1; D is undetermined. V gave up 2 bases and J gave up 2 bases, with 13 bases separating them. This CDR3 has 16 residues. CDR1 and CDR2 from the germline V gene are KGHSH and LQKENI. CDR3 in DNA: TGTGCCAGCTCACCATCTCAGCTAGACCCCTACAATGAGCAGTTCTTC. It translates to CASSPSQLDPYNEQFF. Supplemented by reference TRBV18 and TRBJ2-1, the full variable domain reads NAGVMQNPRHLVRRRGQEARLRCSPMKGHSHVYWYRQLPEEGLKFMVYLQKENIIDESGMPKERFSAEFPKEGPSILRIQQVVRGDSAAYFCASSPSQLDPYNEQFFGPGTRLTVL.

V is TRBV19 and J is TRBJ2-7, with 14 bases that match TRBD2. Germline V gene lookup returns CDR1 LNHDA and CDR2 SQIVND (reference sequence). The CDR3 runs 15 residues. The trim removed 5 bases at V and 7 bases at J, leaving 7 bases unmatched. Written as DNA, the CDR3 is TGTGCCAGTAGTGCGGGACTAGCGGGAGCTGTGGAGCAGTACTTC. Translating gives CASSAGLAGAVEQYF.

The J gene is TRBJ2-7, the V gene TRBV11-2; D gene uncertain. V lost 5 bases to trimming and J lost 5 bases, with 7 bases between them. Per germline, CDR1 SGHAT and CDR2 FQNNGV. The CDR3 covers 11 residues. In DNA form, the CDR3 reads TGTGCCAGCAGCAACCGAAACGAGCAGTACTTC. This encodes CASSNRNEQYF.

This clone was counted a single time. The V and J genes are TRBV7-2 and TRBJ2-7; 7 bases agree with TRBD1. CDR1 and CDR2 (germline): SGHTA, FQGNSA. The CDR3 spans 13 residues. V lost 0 bases to trimming and J lost 5 bases; unmatched junction nucleotides: 1. The CDR3 DNA sequence: TGTGCCAGCAGCTTAGCTACAGGGGACGAGCAGTACTTC. Translation gives CASSLATGDEQYF.

V gene TRBV7-6 combines with J gene TRBJ2-1; TRBD2 agrees at 11 bases. In germline, CDR1 is SGHVS, CDR2 FNYEAQ. J was trimmed by 9 bases and V by 1 base; bases with no gene match: 5. The CDR3 spans 15 residues. CDR3 region: CASSLVAGGPTEQFF. In DNA, the CDR3 is TGTGCCAGCAGCTTAGTAGCGGGAGGGCCCACTGAGCAGTTCTTC. The full variable domain, rest sourced from reference TRBV7-6 and TRBJ2-1, is GAGVSQSPRYKVTKRGQDVALRCDPISGHVSLYWYRQALGQGPEFLTYFNYEAQQDKSGLPNDRFSAERPEGSISTLTIQRTEQRDSAMYRCASSLVAGGPTEQFFGPGTRLTVL.

V is TRBV30 and J is TRBJ2-1; 9 nucleotides line up with TRBD2. This CDR3 is 16 amino acids long. Germline V gives CDR1 GTSNPN, CDR2 SVGIG (reference sequence). J gave up 6 bases and V 3 bases, and 12 bases lay outside the gene matches. The CDR3 DNA sequence: TGTGCCTGGAGAGGCCAAGTAGCGGGGGAGGGCAATGAGCAGTTCTTC. Encoded protein: CAWRGQVAGEGNEQFF.

V and J are TRBV6-1 and TRBJ1-3; 7 nucleotides agree with TRBD1. V lost 7 bases and J lost 4; bases outside the gene matches: 7. CDR3 length: 14 residues. Germline V gene lookup returns CDR1 MNHNS and CDR2 SASEGT. The CDR3 spells CASTLEDRGNTIYF. The CDR3 DNA reads as TGTGCCAGCACCCTGGAGGACAGGGGAAACACCATATATTTT.

This clone was seen once. This chain links TRBV5-4 with TRBJ1-2; 7 nucleotides line up with TRBD1. Unmatched junction bases numbered 8, after V lost 3 bases and J lost 9 bases. The CDR3 has 13 amino acids. Per germline, CDR1 SGHNT and CDR2 YYREEE (reference sequence). CDR3: CASSSGQEESYTF. DNA for the CDR3: TGTGCCAGCAGCTCAGGACAGGAGGAAAGCTACACCTTC.

The V and J genes are TRBV9 and TRBJ2-2; D possibly corresponds to TRBD1 (6 bases). V shed 2 bases and J shed 5 bases, with 13 bases lying between them. The CDR3 is made up of 15 amino acids. Germline V lookup: CDR1 SGDLS, CDR2 YYNGEE. As DNA, the CDR3 is TGTGCCAGCAGCGTTTGGACAGATCATACCGGGGAGCTGTTTTTT. This codes for CASSVWTDHTGELFF.

This sequence joins TRBV27 and TRBJ2-7, with 12 bases identical to TRBD1. Losses at the gene ends were 6 bases for V and 6 bases for J; bases not matched to a gene: 6. This CDR3 is built from 14 residues. CDR1 and CDR2 (germline): MNHEY, SMNVEV (reference sequence). The DNA for the CDR3 is TGTGCCAGCAGGGGACAGGGGGCATTTTCCGAGCAGTACTTC. It specifies CASRGQGAFSEQYF.

This chain uses TRBV25-1 with TRBJ2-3; D may be TRBD2 (6 bases). Germline assignment: CDR1 MGHDK and CDR2 SYGVNS. This CDR3 spans 13 amino acids. Trimming stripped 6 bases from V and 5 bases from J, with 12 bases between. CDR3: CASRRGLIDTQYF. The CDR3, as DNA: TGTGCCAGCAGGAGGGGACTGATAGATACGCAGTATTTT.

The chain links TRBV7-2 to TRBJ1-1; D is unresolved. With 1 base removed from V and 7 bases from J, the gap between germline ends came to 10 bases. The CDR3 contains 13 residues. Germline values: CDR1 SGHTA, CDR2 FQGNSA. CDR3 bases: TGTGCCAGCAGCTTAGGGTGGACGGATGAAGCTTTCTTT. It encodes CASSLGWTDEAFF.

The chain couples TRBV28 to TRBJ2-6; TRBD1 matches at 7 bases. Germline values: CDR1 MDHEN, CDR2 SYDVKM. The J segment lost 1 base and the V segment lost 6 bases, leaving 6 bases of the junction unmatched. The CDR3 runs 16 residues. CDR3 amino acids: CASRNPTGSGANVLTF. In DNA, the CDR3 is TGTGCCAGCAGGAATCCGACAGGGTCTGGGGCCAACGTCCTGACTTTC.

This clone occurred a few times. The rearrangement joins TRBV5-4 to TRBJ2-2; weak D call: TRBD2 (5 bases). This CDR3 is built from 13 residues. Germline V CDR1 and CDR2: SGHNT, YYREEE (reference sequence). V dropped 7 bases and J dropped 4 bases, with 11 bases sitting between them. The CDR3: CASARALTGELFF. DNA for the CDR3: TGTGCCAGCGCGCGGGCCCTCACCGGGGAGCTGTTTTTT.

The rearrangement joins TRBV7-9 to TRBJ1-1; D possibly corresponds to TRBD1 (5 bases). Trimming took 5 bases from V and 0 from J, leaving 13 bases between them. The CDR3 spans 15 residues. Germline CDR1 reads SEHNR; CDR2 reads FQNEAQ (reference sequence). CDR3 sequence: CASSPPDRMNTEAFF. The CDR3 coding sequence is TGTGCCAGCAGCCCTCCCGACAGAATGAACACTGAAGCTTTCTTT. Using reference TRBV7-9 and TRBJ1-1 for the parts outside the CDR3, the full variable domain is DTGVSQNPRHKITKRGQNVTFRCDPISEHNRLYWYRQTLGQGPEFLTYFQNEAQLEKSRLLSDRFSAERPKGSFSTLEIQRTEQGDSAMYLCASSPPDRMNTEAFFGQGTRLTVV.

DNA of the CDR3: TGTGCCAGCAGCCCCCCGGACAGGGGAAATAGCTCCTACAATGAGCAGTTCTTC. It is translated as CASSPPDRGNSSYNEQFF. The J gene is TRBJ2-1, the V gene TRBV7-9; 9 bases match TRBD1. There are 18 residues in the CDR3. Germline lookup yields CDR1 SEHNR and CDR2 FQNEAQ (reference sequence). The V segment lost 5 bases and the J segment 0 bases; nucleotides outside the gene matches: 11.

This clone was counted a few times. The chain uses TRBV28 and TRBJ2-1, with no clear D. This CDR3 has 11 residues. The germline V and J ends were trimmed by 3 bases and 10 bases, with 7 bases remaining between them. CDR1 is MDHEN and CDR2 is SYDVKM in the germline V gene. This CDR3 reads CASSFGREQFF. For the CDR3, the DNA is TGTGCCAGCAGTTTCGGTAGAGAGCAGTTCTTC.

V gene TRBV5-1 combines with J gene TRBJ2-7, with D possibly being TRBD2 (5 bases). From germline, CDR1 is SGHRS and CDR2 YFSETQ. CDR3 length: 15 amino acids. Between the trimmed V and J ends, which lost 0 bases and 5 bases, there was a span of 15 bases. CDR3 residues: CASSLVSGILDEQYF. CDR3 sequence (DNA): TGCGCCAGCAGCTTGGTGTCCGGGATTCTCGACGAGCAGTACTTC. Full variable domain (rest looked up from reference TRBV5-1 and TRBJ2-7): KAGVTQTPRYLIKTRGQQVTLSCSPISGHRSVSWYQQTPGQGLQFLFEYFSETQRNKGNFPGRFSGRQFSNSRSEMNVSTLELGDSALYLCASSLVSGILDEQYFGPGTRLTVT.

The J gene is TRBJ1-4, the V gene TRBV5-1; TRBD1 matches at 8 bases. V gave up 5 bases and J gave up 8 bases; unmatched junction bases: 8. The CDR3 consists of 14 residues. Germline lookup yields CDR1 SGHRS and CDR2 YFSETQ. This CDR3 is CASRNPGGGEKLFF. The CDR3 DNA sequence: TGCGCCAGCAGGAACCCAGGGGGCGGAGAAAAACTGTTTTTT.

The V call is TRBV6-5, the J call TRBJ2-1, with unresolved D. V was pared by 2 bases and J by 0 bases, with 8 bases between. The germline gives CDR1 MNHEY, CDR2 SVGAGI. The CDR3 length is 15 residues. DNA of the CDR3: TGTGCCAGCAGTTACGGGCAGAGCTCCTACAATGAGCAGTTCTTC. It specifies CASSYGQSSYNEQFF.

V usage is TRBV19 and J usage is TRBJ2-3; weak D call: TRBD2 (6 bases). This CDR3 spans 15 amino acids. Trimming removed 6 bases at V and 0 bases at J, with 13 bases between. Germline lookup yields CDR1 LNHDA and CDR2 SQIVND (reference sequence). The CDR3 DNA reads as TGTGCCAGTAGCCCGGGGGACTTTAGCACAGATACGCAGTATTTT. Its translation is CASSPGDFSTDTQYF.

This clone occurred once. This chain links TRBV4-3 with TRBJ2-1, with no clear D. V was cut by 1 base and J by 5 bases, with 6 bases left in between. The CDR3 totals 13 residues. CDR1 is LGHNA, CDR2 YSLEER, per germline. The CDR3 is CASSQGTNNEQFF. The CDR3, as DNA: TGCGCCAGCAGCCAAGGGACGAACAATGAGCAGTTCTTC.

This clone was counted once. J is TRBJ2-1 and V is TRBV7-9; D is ambiguous. The CDR3 consists of 14 residues. Germline V lookup: CDR1 SEHNR, CDR2 FQNEAQ (reference sequence). V shed 5 bases and J shed 7 bases, with 15 bases lying between them. In nucleotides, the CDR3 is TGTGCCAGCAGCCCCGCGGTAGTCGGTAATGAGCAGTTCTTC. Translation: CASSPAVVGNEQFF.

The chain's CDR3 is CASSIDRGGEQYF. For the CDR3, the DNA is TGTGCCAGTAGTATAGACAGGGGAGGCGAGCAGTACTTC. The rearrangement links TRBV19 to TRBJ2-7; either TRBD1 or TRBD2 may fit D (6 bases each). This CDR3 contains 13 residues. CDR1 and CDR2 from the germline V gene are LNHDA and SQIVND (reference sequence). Trimming stripped 0 bases from V and 6 bases from J, with 9 bases between.

This clone has a handful of counts. V is TRBV6-1 and J is TRBJ2-1; D unresolved. The germline V and J ends were trimmed by 2 bases and 9 bases, with 14 bases remaining between them. Germline V gene sequence: CDR1 MNHNS, CDR2 SASEGT. The CDR3 is 14 amino acids. The CDR3 coding sequence is TGTGCCAGCAGTGAATTGGTTGGGGTAGGTGAGCAGTTCTTC. This gives the protein CASSELVGVGEQFF.

This clone occurred a few times. V is TRBV27 and J is TRBJ2-1, with 8 bases matching TRBD2. The CDR3 loop spans 15 amino acids. Germline CDR1 and CDR2: MNHEY and SMNVEV (reference sequence). With V trimmed by 7 bases and J by 7 bases, 12 bases remained unmatched. The CDR3, as DNA: TGTGCCAGCACTCATATGGTAGCGGGACATAATGAGCAGTTCTTC. Translation: CASTHMVAGHNEQFF.